These 18 T cell receptor beta chains were sequenced from one sample in a study of Ad26.COV2.S vaccination and SARS-CoV-2 variants. Here immunoSEQ multiplex PCR was the method, and the copy in TCRdb shows in-frame clones only, minus some. The table lists about 180,000 clones, around 88% of them singletons. The starting material was peripheral blood, obtained after recovery from COVID-19. All receptors derive from a human donor who had recovered from COVID-19.

This chain connects TRBV14 to TRBJ2-1; D gene unclear. CDR3 length equals 11 residues. Germline V gene data show CDR1 as SGHDN and CDR2 as FVKESK. The V and J ends lost 0 bases and 11 bases respectively, with 5 bases between them. The CDR3 region is CASSQDRKQFF. In nucleotides, the CDR3 is TGTGCCAGCAGCCAAGACAGGAAGCAGTTCTTC. Full variable domain (missing parts from reference TRBV14 and TRBJ2-1): EAGVTQFPSHSVIEKGQTVTLRCDPISGHDNLYWYRRVMGKEIKFLLHFVKESKQDESGMPNNRFLAERTGGTYSTLKVQPAELEDSGVYFCASSQDRKQFFGPGTRLTVL.

This chain joins TRBV11-2 and TRBJ2-3, with TRBD2 matching over 9 bases. The trim removed 7 bases at V and 1 base at J, leaving 9 bases unmatched. CDR3 size: 16 residues. Germline V gene data show CDR1 as SGHAT and CDR2 as FQNNGV. CDR3: CASTIRAGGGTDTQYF. The CDR3 DNA follows: TGTGCCAGCACCATTAGAGCGGGAGGAGGCACAGATACGCAGTATTTT.

This clone was seen once. The sample carries other DNA sequences with the same CDR3. The V call is TRBV3-1 (or the pseudogene TRBV3-2), the J call TRBJ2-2, with a weak D call TRBD2 (5 bases). V dropped 3 bases and J dropped 0 bases, with 11 bases sitting between them. This CDR3 is 16 amino acids long. The germline V gene encodes CDR1 LGHDT and CDR2 YNNKEL (reference sequence). As DNA, the CDR3 is TGTGCCAGCAGCCAGGGGAGAGGGCCGAACACCGGGGAGCTGTTTTTT. This encodes CASSQGRGPNTGELFF.

The chain uses TRBV6-6 and TRBJ1-6; unclear D gene. The V and J ends lost 7 bases and 9 bases respectively, with 19 bases between them. CDR1 is MNHNY, CDR2 SVGAGI, per germline (reference sequence). This CDR3 is built from 15 residues. The CDR3 loop is CASNPRQSGISPLHF. CDR3 nucleotides: TGTGCCAGCAATCCGCGCCAGAGTGGTATTTCACCCCTCCACTTT.

Notes on this clone: At the DNA level, this CDR3 is encoded by other sequences in the same sample as well. This rearrangement joins TRBV7-9 to TRBJ2-7, with 7 positions matching TRBD1. The CDR3 has 13 amino acids. Germline V gene lookup returns CDR1 SEHNR and CDR2 FQNEAQ (reference sequence). V gave up 3 bases and J gave up 4 bases; unmatched junction bases: 3. CDR3 DNA sequence: TGTGCCAGCAGCTTGTCAGGGGGATACGAGCAGTACTTC. The encoded protein is CASSLSGGYEQYF.

This chain connects TRBV3-1 (or the pseudogene TRBV3-2) to TRBJ1-1; maybe TRBD1 (5 bases). Looked up from germline, CDR1 is LGHDT and CDR2 is YNNKEL (reference sequence). Trimming removed 4 bases at V and 0 bases at J, with 12 bases between. This CDR3 contains 15 residues. CDR3 DNA: TGTGCCAGCAGCCTAGGGGTCGCGGTGAACACTGAAGCTTTCTTT. As protein: CASSLGVAVNTEAFF.

The chain combines TRBV30 with TRBJ1-2, with TRBD1 identical over 7 bases. This CDR3 has 12 amino acids. CDR1 is GTSNPN and CDR2 is SVGIG in the germline V gene (reference sequence). J was trimmed by 2 bases and V by 8 bases; bases with no gene match: 5. CDR3 region: CARGGQNYGYTF. In nucleotides, the CDR3 is TGTGCCCGGGGGGGACAGAACTATGGCTACACCTTC.

The V and J genes are TRBV18 and TRBJ2-7; possible D gene TRBD1, 7 bases. The CDR3 is 14 residues long. Germline lookup yields CDR1 KGHSH and CDR2 LQKENI. V was clipped by 3 bases and J by 1 base, with 10 bases between them. CDR3 region: CASSPAGGSYEQYF. The CDR3 DNA follows: TGTGCCAGCTCACCCGCAGGGGGGTCCTACGAGCAGTACTTC.

The genes are TRBV11-2 and TRBJ2-6; no definite D call. Germline V gene sequence: CDR1 SGHAT, CDR2 FQNNGV. Trimming took off 1 base at V and 0 bases at J, with 7 bases between the two ends. This CDR3 contains 16 residues. CDR3 nucleotide sequence: TGTGCCAGCAGCTTAGCGGCACCCTCTGGGGCCAACGTCCTGACTTTC. It yields the protein CASSLAAPSGANVLTF. The complete variable domain, with remaining parts taken from reference TRBV11-2 and TRBJ2-6, reads EAGVAQSPRYKIIEKRQSVAFWCNPISGHATLYWYQQILGQGPKLLIQFQNNGVVDDSQLPKDRFSAERLKGVDSTLKIQPAKLEDSAVYLCASSLAAPSGANVLTFGAGSRLTVL.

V is TRBV6-5 and J is TRBJ1-3; 7 positions agree with TRBD1. The V segment lost 3 bases and the J segment 3 bases; nucleotides outside the gene matches: 5. The length of the CDR3 is 15 residues. Germline V gives CDR1 MNHEY, CDR2 SVGAGI. CDR3 protein: CASSYFRGDGNTIYF. CDR3 nucleotides: TGTGCCAGCAGTTATTTCAGGGGGGATGGAAACACCATATATTTT.

The V and J genes are TRBV30 and TRBJ2-1, with D unresolved. The germline V gene encodes CDR1 GTSNPN and CDR2 SVGIG (reference sequence). The CDR3 covers 15 residues. The germline V and J ends were trimmed by 2 bases and 3 bases, with 14 bases remaining between them. The CDR3 DNA reads as TGTGCCTGGAGTAGATCCAGAGCAAACTACAATGAGCAGTTCTTC. Its protein product is CAWSRSRANYNEQFF.

In nucleotides, the CDR3 is TGTGCCACAAGGGGGGCTAATGAAAAACTGTTTTTT. Translating gives CATRGANEKLFF. The rearrangement uses TRBV12-3 or TRBV12-4 and TRBJ1-4; possibly TRBD1 for D (6 bases). This CDR3 region has 12 residues. V lost 10 bases and J 3 bases, leaving 9 bases between the germline ends.

This clone was seen a single time. This rearrangement joins TRBV9 to TRBJ2-1, with 9 positions matching TRBD1. The CDR3 contains 15 residues. V dropped 4 bases and J dropped 9; count of bases not matched to a gene: 11. The germline CDR1 and CDR2 sequences are SGDLS and YYNGEE. The CDR3 DNA is TGTGCCAGCAGCTCACGGACAGGGGCCTCTACTGAGCAGTTCTTC. It translates to CASSSRTGASTEQFF.

The chain combines TRBV15 with TRBJ2-7; tentatively, D is TRBD2 (7 bases). The V and J ends lost 2 bases and 7 bases respectively, with 15 bases between them. CDR3 size: 14 residues. The V gene's germline CDR1 is LNHNV and CDR2 YYDKDF (reference sequence). CDR3 region: CATSRTRGAGEQYF. CDR3 sequence (DNA): TGTGCCACCAGCAGAACACGGGGGGCCGGGGAGCAGTACTTC.

The chain has TRBV7-3 and TRBJ2-3, with 12 bases lining up with TRBD2. Per germline, CDR1 SGHTA and CDR2 FQGTGA. This CDR3 is 16 amino acids long. V dropped 5 bases and J dropped 2; count of bases not matched to a gene: 5. The CDR3, as DNA: TGTGCCAGCAGCCCCTCTAGCGGGGGGGTCACAGATACGCAGTATTTT. Translation: CASSPSSGGVTDTQYF.

The chain links TRBV29-1 to TRBJ1-1, with D tentatively TRBD1 (5 bases). The V end lost 7 bases, the J end lost 3 bases, and 18 bases lay between the germline ends. This CDR3 is built from 14 residues. Germline lookup yields CDR1 SQVTM and CDR2 ANQGSEA. The CDR3 coding sequence is TGCAGCGCACGAGAGGGGACTGCCTACACTGAAGCTTTCTTT. Its protein product is CSAREGTAYTEAFF.

CDR3 loop: CAITEQGASYEQYF. In DNA form, the CDR3 reads TGTGCCATCACGGAACAGGGGGCCTCCTACGAGCAGTACTTC. The rearrangement joins TRBV10-3 to TRBJ2-7; TRBD1 matches at 9 bases. V shed 7 bases and J 0 bases; nucleotides not matched to a gene: 4. This CDR3 is built from 14 residues. Looked up from germline, CDR1 is ENHRY and CDR2 is SYGVKD.

The J gene is TRBJ1-6, the V gene TRBV27; the match to TRBD1 covers 9 bases. The V segment lost 5 bases and the J segment 5 bases; nucleotides outside the gene matches: 10. The CDR3 loop spans 17 amino acids. Germline V gives CDR1 MNHEY, CDR2 SMNVEV (reference sequence). CDR3 in amino acids: CASSPRLGTGNNSPLHF. The CDR3 region has the DNA TGTGCCAGCAGTCCCAGACTAGGGACAGGGAATAATTCACCCCTCCACTTT.